The source of this T cell receptor (beta chain) is a study of cytomegalovirus exposure and HLA in healthy donors. Study-level findings and limits: A classifier reportedly called cytomegalovirus status with high sensitivity and specificity.

Germline-derived CDR1 and CDR2 are MGHRA and YSYEKL. J was trimmed by 9 bases and V by 3 bases; bases with no gene match: 6. This CDR3 comprises 14 residues. PCR employed 60 Vbeta and 13 Jbeta primers. Measured with immunoSEQ multiplex PCR; TCRdb has only the in-frame clones, and not every one. The sample carries 110,000 to 150,000 clones, just under 85% recorded once. With respect to this clone: Its antigen is still unknown.

The specimen sequenced was PBMCs. The clonotype originates from a woman aged 55-70 years in good health and CMV-seropositive. V usage is TRBV4-1 and J usage is TRBJ2-2; 8 bases align to TRBD1. In nucleotides, the CDR3 is TGCGCCAGCAGCCATCTGCAGGGGGCGCGGGAGCTGTTTTTT. It encodes CASSHLQGARELFF.